This is a list of T cell receptor beta chains from one sample in a study of blood T cell repertoires in COVID-19. Libraries were prepared by immunoSEQ multiplex PCR; TCRdb keeps only in-frame clonotypes and omits some of them. The sample records about 480,000 clones, 85% to 90% being singletons. The sequenced sample consisted of peripheral blood. Source of these receptors: a woman between 45 and 65 years old with COVID-19, enrolled during active disease. Each CDR3 is given with its conserved first and last residue. The D gene is left open where the match is weak. A row's size may be missing; if present it is once, few, many or a size class.

abundance	v_gene	d_gene	j_gene	CDR3nt	CDR3aa
few	TRBV11-2	NA	TRBJ2-6	TGTGCCAGCAGCTCCATGGCTTTCTCTGGGGCCAACGTCCTGACTTTC	CASSSMAFSGANVLTF
NA	TRBV7-9	NA	TRBJ2-2	TGTGCCAGCAGCTGGGCGACCGGGGAGCTGTTTTTT	CASSWATGELFF
NA	TRBV12-3/TRBV12-4	NA	TRBJ1-4	TGTGCCAGCAGTTCCGAGAGCCGTGAAAAACTGTTTTTT	CASSSESREKLFF
NA	TRBV7-9	NA	TRBJ1-2	TGTGCCAGCAGCCCTTCGACAGATGATTACACCTTC	CASSPSTDDYTF
few	TRBV29-1	NA	TRBJ1-6	TGCAGCGTTGAAGAGGCTCCAGGGTCACCCCTCCACTTT	CSVEEAPGSPLHF
NA	TRBV15	NA	TRBJ1-3	TGTGCCACCAGCAGAGAAGGACAGTCTGGAAACACCATATATTTT	CATSREGQSGNTIYF
NA	TRBV5-1	TRBD1	TRBJ2-3	TGCGCCAGCAGCCTAGATGGACAGGGGGGCACAGATACGCAGTATTTT	CASSLDGQGGTDTQYF
NA	TRBV6-1	TRBD1	TRBJ2-7	TGTGCCAGCAGTGCTAGGGACAGATTAACCGGTTACGAGCAGTACTTC	CASSARDRLTGYEQYF
NA	TRBV7-7	NA	TRBJ2-7	TGTGCCAGCAGTTCGGTGGAGAGGGCCGAGCAGTACTTC	CASSSVERAEQYF
NA	TRBV4-2	NA	TRBJ2-3	TGTGCCAGCAGCCCGGGGATGGAGGAGGTCACAGATACGCAGTATTTT	CASSPGMEEVTDTQYF
NA	TRBV27	TRBD1	TRBJ1-1	TGTGCCAGCAGGTATACAGGGGGCTCGAGGAACACTGAAGCTTTCTTT	CASRYTGGSRNTEAFF
once	TRBV7-9	NA	TRBJ1-2	TGTGCCAGCAGCCCTCCCGGGAGGTATGGCTACACCTTC	CASSPPGRYGYTF
NA	TRBV19	NA	TRBJ1-3	TGTGCCAGTAGCGCACAGATAATCTCTGGAAACACCATATATTTT	CASSAQIISGNTIYF
NA	TRBV6-5	NA	TRBJ1-2	TGTGCCAGCAGTCGGTTAGACTGGCGCGAAGGCTACACCTTC	CASSRLDWREGYTF
NA	TRBV6-2/TRBV6-3	NA	TRBJ1-5	TGTGCCAGCAGTTATCGGACATTTAACAATCAGCCCCAGCATTTT	CASSYRTFNNQPQHF
NA	TRBV18	NA	TRBJ2-7	TGTGCCAGCTCACCAACTAGTGGCTCATACGAGCAGTACTTC	CASSPTSGSYEQYF
NA	TRBV30	NA	TRBJ2-7	TGTGCCTGGAGTGTACGAGGAGAGCAGTACTTC	CAWSVRGEQYF
NA	TRBV10-1	NA	TRBJ2-2	TGCGCCAGCAGTACAGGGTTGGCCGGGGAGCTGTTTTTT	CASSTGLAGELFF
NA	TRBV4-1	NA	TRBJ1-3	TGCGCCAGCAGCCGGCCGGACAGACGACGCACCATATATTTT	CASSRPDRRRTIYF
NA	TRBV27	NA	TRBJ1-2	TGTGCCAGCAGTGCCCCGGGGCGGGGCTATGGCTACACCTTC	CASSAPGRGYGYTF
once	TRBV7-3	NA	TRBJ2-7	TGTGCCAGCAGCCCCAGGGCCCCGAGGACCGACGAGGTGCAGCAGTACTTC	CASSPRAPRTDEVQQYF
once	TRBV4-2	NA	TRBJ1-5	TGTGCCAGCAGCCAAGGGAGGAGCAATCAGCCCCAGCATTTT	CASSQGRSNQPQHF
NA	TRBV10-3	TRBD2	TRBJ2-3	TGTGCCATCAGTGCGGGACTAGCGGGTAAATCTAGCACAGATACGCAGTATTTT	CAISAGLAGKSSTDTQYF
NA	TRBV5-1	NA	TRBJ1-4	TGCGCCAGCAGCCAGGGGATAGGTACTAATGAAAAACTGTTTTTT	CASSQGIGTNEKLFF
NA	TRBV6-5	NA	TRBJ1-6	TGTGCCAGCACCGGGGAAAGGTTTCGGTCACCCCTCCACTTT	CASTGERFRSPLHF
NA	TRBV19	NA	TRBJ2-7	TGTGCCAGTAGCCCCGGGTCCACCCACGAGCAGTACTTC	CASSPGSTHEQYF
NA	TRBV3-1/TRBV3-2	TRBD1	TRBJ1-2	TGTGCCAGCAGCCGAGCCGGGACAGGCTATGGCTACACCTTC	CASSRAGTGYGYTF
NA	TRBV5-5	TRBD1	TRBJ1-2	TGTGCCAGCAGCTTAACGGGGACAGGGGTAAACTATGGCTACACCTTC	CASSLTGTGVNYGYTF
NA	TRBV5-8	TRBD1	TRBJ1-3	TGTGCCAGCAGCTGGACAGGAATAGAATCTGGAAACACCATATATTTT	CASSWTGIESGNTIYF
NA	TRBV6-6	TRBD2	TRBJ2-7	TGTGCCAGCAGTTACTCCGGCGGGGGGGCCCACGAGCAGTACTTC	CASSYSGGGAHEQYF
NA	TRBV7-8	NA	TRBJ1-6	TGTGCCAGCAGCCCCGGGACATCTAAACCCCTCCACTTT	CASSPGTSKPLHF
once	TRBV30	TRBD1	TRBJ1-1	TGTGCCTGGAGTTCCGGACAGGGCGCCGGAGCTTTCTTT	CAWSSGQGAGAFF
NA	TRBV24-1	NA	TRBJ1-4	TGTGCCACCAGTGACGGAGGGGAGGGTGAAAAACTGTTTTTT	CATSDGGEGEKLFF
NA	TRBV7-2	NA	TRBJ2-2	TGTGCCAGCAGCTTAGGGGGGCGGTACACCGGGGAGCTGTTTTTT	CASSLGGRYTGELFF
NA	TRBV5-4	NA	TRBJ2-3	TGTGCCAGCAGCCGGGACACCAGCACAGATACGCAGTATTTT	CASSRDTSTDTQYF
few	TRBV19	TRBD1	TRBJ1-1	TGTGCCAGTAGTACTACAGGGGGATTCACTGAAGCTTTCTTT	CASSTTGGFTEAFF
NA	TRBV2	NA	TRBJ2-7	TGTGCCAGCAGTGAACTGGAGGGTTTCGGGCAGTACTTC	CASSELEGFGQYF
NA	TRBV9	TRBD2	TRBJ2-3	TGTGCCAGCAGCGTAGGGGGTAGCGGGGGCGGCACAGATACGCAGTATTTT	CASSVGGSGGGTDTQYF
NA	TRBV19	NA	TRBJ1-1	TGTGCCAGTAGTATGTTAAGGGGCATGGGAGGAAGCACTGAAGCTTTCTTT	CASSMLRGMGGSTEAFF